The entry below describes one TCR beta chain. Original processing methods: Reference gene primer amplification yielded estimated nucleated cell counts. Clones were read by immunoSEQ multiplex PCR, and TCRdb kept only the in-frame ones, dropping some. V and J calls and clone size are copied from that table; D and trimming were computed from the DNA. This sample has 100,000 to 150,000 clones, with approximately 80% found just once. These data are taken from a study of blood T cell repertoires in COVID-19. Overall study: COVID-19 samples, acute and convalescent, were from the United States, Italy and Spain. In each case, the material was cDNA or gDNA derived from T cells, B-cell-depleted T cells, or PBMCs.

The clonotype was recovered from a man aged 55-75 years with acute or convalescent COVID-19. The sequenced sample consisted of peripheral blood.

The CDR3 protein is CASRRERDMNTGELFF. The DNA of the CDR3 is TGTGCCAGCCGAAGGGAGCGGGATATGAACACCGGGGAGCTGTTTTTT. The chain is built from TRBV27 and TRBJ2-2; 7 nucleotides match TRBD2. Trimming cost V 8 bases and J 1 base; bases outside gene matches: 10. The CDR3 has 16 residues. The germline V gene encodes CDR1 MNHEY and CDR2 SMNVEV (reference sequence).